Below are 25 T cell receptor beta chains sequenced from a single sample in a study of cytomegalovirus exposure and HLA in healthy donors. PCR amplification relied on 60 Vbeta primers (plus 13 Jbeta primers). Profiled with immunoSEQ multiplex PCR; TCRdb holds only in-frame clones, not every one. The sample lists around 160,000 clones; about 75% were seen once. The sample taken for sequencing was PBMCs. The receptors derive from a man aged 45 to 65 in good health and CMV-seropositive.

The gene calls are TRBV18 and TRBJ1-1; D is ambiguous. The CDR3 length is 13 residues. Trimming removed 4 bases from V and 2 bases from J, with 8 bases in between. Germline CDR1 is KGHSH and CDR2 is LQKENI. This CDR3 reads CASSQQDNTEAFF. CDR3 DNA sequence: TGTGCCAGCTCACAGCAAGATAACACTGAAGCTTTCTTT.

In this sample, this clone turned up a few times. This chain uses TRBV6-5 with TRBJ1-2; TRBD1 is a possible D gene (5 bases). Per the germline V gene, CDR1 is MNHEY and CDR2 is SVGAGI. The CDR3 consists of 14 residues. The V gene lost 6 bases and the J gene lost 4 bases, with 15 bases spanning the gap. CDR3 region: CASSEPGTGYGYTF. CDR3 coding DNA: TGTGCCAGCAGCGAACCCGGGACTGGCTATGGCTACACCTTC.

The genes are TRBV5-6 and TRBJ2-5; no clear D gene. V was cut by 1 base and J by 4 bases, with 14 bases left in between. CDR3 size: 15 residues. Germline CDR1 SGHDT, CDR2 YYEEEE. The CDR3 coding sequence is TGTGCCAGCAGCTTGTTCCAGGTTGATGGAGAGACCCAGTACTTC. It codes for CASSLFQVDGETQYF.

Remarks on this clone: At one end, the junction sequence differs from germline, possibly due to a read error. The rearrangement links TRBV13 to TRBJ1-1, with 10 nucleotides matching TRBD1. Germline assignment: CDR1 PRHDT and CDR2 FYEKMQ (reference sequence). This CDR3 contains 16 residues. Written as DNA, the CDR3 is TGTGCCAGCAGCTTAGGGGGGGGACAGGGGAACGCTGAAGCTTTCTTT. Amino acids: CASSLGGGQGNAEAFF.

The J gene is TRBJ2-2, the V gene TRBV7-8, with TRBD1 matching 8 bases. The junction had 12 bases not matched to a gene; V was cut back by 5 bases and J by 1 base. Germline V lookup: CDR1 SGHVS, CDR2 FQNEAQ. CDR3 length: 18 residues. The CDR3 DNA follows: TGTGCCAGCAGCCCGGCTCAGGGGGCAAGGAAGAACACCGGGGAGCTGTTTTTT. It yields the protein CASSPAQGARKNTGELFF.

The CDR3 region has the DNA TGCGCCAGCAGCCGTCTAGCGGGGGGGCCTAACGAGCAGTACTTC. As protein: CASSRLAGGPNEQYF. The chain couples TRBV4-1 to TRBJ2-5, with 12 bases identical to TRBD2. The DNA end favors TRBJ2-7, so the J call may be wrong. The CDR3 sequence is 15 residues long. Germline V gene sequence: CDR1 MGHRA, CDR2 YSYEKL.

V gene TRBV2 combines with J gene TRBJ1-3; 10 bases map to TRBD1. CDR1 SNHLY and CDR2 FYNNEI come from the germline V gene. V lost 6 bases, J lost 2 bases, and 16 bases stayed unmatched. The CDR3 contains 19 residues. The CDR3 spells CASRDFMGTGAKAGNTIYF. The CDR3 DNA is TGTGCCAGCAGAGACTTTATGGGGACAGGGGCGAAAGCTGGAAACACCATATATTTT.

This chain joins TRBV7-2 and TRBJ1-1; TRBD1 matches 7 bases. CDR1 and CDR2 (germline): SGHTA, FQGNSA. The CDR3 loop spans 15 amino acids. V dropped 4 bases and J dropped 1; count of bases not matched to a gene: 6. The CDR3 nucleotides read TGTGCCAGCAGCTACCGAGGGGGCCGGAACACTGAAGCTTTCTTT. This gives the protein CASSYRGGRNTEAFF.

The V and J genes are TRBV28 and TRBJ1-2, with 11 bases identical to TRBD1. The CDR3 contains 15 residues. V lost 2 bases to trimming and J lost 4 bases; unmatched junction nucleotides: 3. Germline CDR1 reads MDHEN; CDR2 reads SYDVKM. The CDR3 loop is CASSLGQGARYGYTF. CDR3 in DNA: TGTGCCAGCAGTTTAGGACAGGGGGCACGCTATGGCTACACCTTC.

This clone was seen a single time. J is TRBJ2-5 and V is TRBV30, with D perhaps TRBD2 (7 bases). The CDR3 has 12 residues. Trimming shortened V by 4 bases and J by 5 bases, and 11 bases separated the two germline ends. Germline V CDR1 and CDR2: GTSNPN, SVGIG (reference sequence). CDR3 sequence (DNA): TGTGCCTGGAAACGCGGGGGCGAGACCCAGTACTTC. As protein: CAWKRGGETQYF.

The rearrangement joins TRBV5-4 to TRBJ1-6; TRBD1 matches 8 bases. V was clipped by 0 bases and J by 9 bases; unmatched bases: 5. Germline CDR1 SGHNT, CDR2 YYREEE (reference sequence). This CDR3 comprises 15 residues. The chain's CDR3 is CASSLAGTGVSPLHF. CDR3 DNA sequence: TGTGCCAGCAGCTTGGCCGGGACAGGCGTTTCACCCCTCCACTTT.

The chain is built from TRBV5-4 and TRBJ2-5, with 12 positions matching TRBD2. Germline V lookup: CDR1 SGHNT, CDR2 YYREEE (reference sequence). This CDR3 spans 18 amino acids. The J segment lost 4 bases and the V segment lost 2 bases, leaving 12 bases of the junction unmatched. DNA for the CDR3: TGTGCCAGCAGCTTCCCCCCTAGCGGGGGGGCAGACAGAGAGACCCAGTACTTC. Protein product: CASSFPPSGGADRETQYF.

V is TRBV28 and J is TRBJ2-5; tentative D call: TRBD1 (6 bases). The J call is uncertain, as TRBJ2-7 better fits the DNA end. Germline loops: CDR1 MDHEN, CDR2 SYDVKM. The CDR3 is 18 residues long. CDR3 DNA: TGTGCCAGCAGTTTGCCACGCCGTAGGACAGACAATTCTTACGAGCAGTACTTC. Translated, it gives CASSLPRRRTDNSYEQYF.

The chain couples TRBV7-2 to TRBJ1-5, with D possibly matching TRBD1 (5 bases). Germline V gives CDR1 SGHTA, CDR2 FQGNSA. Between the trimmed V and J ends, which lost 7 bases and 5 bases, there was a span of 15 bases. CDR3 size: 14 residues. CDR3 residues: CASTQGERDQPQHF. The CDR3 coding sequence is TGTGCCAGCACCCAGGGTGAACGGGATCAGCCCCAGCATTTT.

This clone was detected only a few times. The gene calls are TRBV7-2 and TRBJ2-1; D possibly corresponds to TRBD2 (5 bases). The CDR3 consists of 17 residues. The germline V gene encodes CDR1 SGHTA and CDR2 FQGNSA. V lost 5 bases to trimming and J lost 6 bases, with 23 bases between them. CDR3 sequence (DNA): TGTGCCAGCAGCCCTGAAGGGTTGACTCACCGGGGCAATGAGCAGTTCTTC. This translates into CASSPEGLTHRGNEQFF.

V is TRBV27 and J is TRBJ2-5; D may be TRBD1 (6 bases). Germline V CDR1 and CDR2: MNHEY, SMNVEV (reference sequence). This CDR3 comprises 12 residues. The V end lost 7 bases, the J end lost 3 bases, and 9 bases lay between the germline ends. CDR3 region: CASMGAKETQYF. In DNA, the CDR3 is TGTGCCAGCATGGGGGCCAAAGAGACCCAGTACTTC.

The genes are TRBV6-5 and TRBJ1-6; weak D call: TRBD1 (6 bases). The CDR3 is 15 amino acids. V was clipped by 8 bases and J by 8 bases, with 19 bases between them. CDR1 and CDR2 from the germline V gene are MNHEY and SVGAGI. The CDR3 region has the DNA TGTGCCAGCCTCCGTGTCCGGGACACCTATTCACCCCTCCACTTT. This codes for CASLRVRDTYSPLHF.

This clone showed up just once. This CDR3 reads CAISESSDSLSNQPQHF. In DNA, the CDR3 is TGTGCCATCAGTGAGTCGTCGGACAGTCTCAGCAATCAGCCCCAGCATTTT. The chain uses TRBV10-3 and TRBJ1-5; a weak D match, TRBD1 (6 bases). The CDR3 length is 17 residues. The germline V gene encodes CDR1 ENHRY and CDR2 SYGVKD. The V end was cut by 0 bases, the J end by 1 base, with 13 bases between.

The chain combines TRBV27 with TRBJ1-2; 7 bases fit TRBD1. CDR3 size: 17 residues. Trimming removed 2 bases from V and 2 bases from J; junction bases left unmatched: 11. The germline CDR1 and CDR2 sequences are MNHEY and SMNVEV (reference sequence). The CDR3 here is CASSLRRDRYLNYGYTF. In nucleotides, the CDR3 is TGTGCCAGCAGTTTACGCCGGGACAGATATCTAAACTATGGCTACACCTTC.

The chain uses TRBV6-6 and TRBJ2-1; TRBD2 matches at 7 bases. Losses at the gene ends were 4 bases for V and 5 bases for J; bases not matched to a gene: 8. This CDR3 contains 15 residues. CDR1 MNHNY and CDR2 SVGAGI come from the germline V gene (reference sequence). This CDR3 reads CASSSGGIGHNEQFF. DNA for the CDR3: TGTGCCAGCAGTTCCGGGGGGATCGGTCACAATGAGCAGTTCTTC.

The chain joins TRBV5-4 to TRBJ2-2, with 7 bases matching TRBD1. This CDR3 has 15 residues. V shed 4 bases and J 7 bases; nucleotides not matched to a gene: 10. Germline values: CDR1 SGHNT, CDR2 YYREEE (reference sequence). The CDR3 protein is CASSLLRQGSGELFF. In DNA, the CDR3 is TGTGCCAGCAGCCTACTCAGACAGGGAAGCGGGGAGCTGTTTTTT.

V gene TRBV5-1 combines with J gene TRBJ1-1, with TRBD1 matching 9 bases. This CDR3 comprises 14 residues. In germline, CDR1 is SGHRS, CDR2 YFSETQ. Trimming at V came to 4 bases and at J to 2 bases, leaving 3 bases not matched to a gene. This chain's CDR3 is CASSGTGRNTEAFF. CDR3 bases: TGCGCCAGCAGCGGGACAGGGAGAAACACTGAAGCTTTCTTT.

The J gene is TRBJ1-6, the V gene TRBV9, with 9 nucleotides matching TRBD1. Germline assignment: CDR1 SGDLS and CDR2 YYNGEE. The J segment lost 10 bases and the V segment lost 3 bases, leaving 11 bases of the junction unmatched. CDR3 length: 16 residues. CDR3 sequence reads: CASSERQGGVGSPLHF. CDR3 nucleotide sequence: TGTGCCAGCAGCGAAAGACAGGGGGGGGTCGGATCACCCCTCCACTTT.

The genes are TRBV7-2 and TRBJ2-3; TRBD2 is a possible D gene (6 bases). V shed 5 bases and J shed 1 base, with 16 bases lying between them. The CDR3 covers 16 residues. The germline V gene encodes CDR1 SGHTA and CDR2 FQGNSA. The CDR3 bases are TGTGCCAGCAGCCTAGGGACTCCGCCTCGCACAGATACGCAGTATTTT. It codes for CASSLGTPPRTDTQYF.

The chain has TRBV7-9 and TRBJ2-2, with 9 positions matching TRBD2. V gave up 5 bases and J gave up 2 bases; unmatched junction bases: 6. Germline V gives CDR1 SEHNR, CDR2 FQNEAQ (reference sequence). There are 16 residues in the CDR3. The CDR3 sequence: CASSHRAGGNTGELFF. As DNA, the CDR3 is TGTGCCAGCAGCCACCGAGCGGGGGGCAACACCGGGGAGCTGTTTTTT.